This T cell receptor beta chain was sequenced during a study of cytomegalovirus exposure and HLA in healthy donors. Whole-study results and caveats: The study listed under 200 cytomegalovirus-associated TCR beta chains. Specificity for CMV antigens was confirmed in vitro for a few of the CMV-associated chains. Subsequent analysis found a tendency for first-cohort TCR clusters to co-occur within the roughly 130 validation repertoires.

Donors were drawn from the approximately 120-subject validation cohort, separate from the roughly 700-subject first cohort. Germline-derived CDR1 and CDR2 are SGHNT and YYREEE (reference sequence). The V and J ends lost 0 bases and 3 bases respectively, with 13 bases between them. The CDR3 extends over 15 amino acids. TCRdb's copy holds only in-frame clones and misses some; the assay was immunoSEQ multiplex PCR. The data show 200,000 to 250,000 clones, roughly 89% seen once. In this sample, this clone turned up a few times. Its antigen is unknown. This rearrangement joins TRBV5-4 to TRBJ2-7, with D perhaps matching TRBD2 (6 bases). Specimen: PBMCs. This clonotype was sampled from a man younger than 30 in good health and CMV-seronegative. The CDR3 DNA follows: TGTGCCAGCAGCTTGGCCGGCGGGACCCGCTACGAGCAGTACTTC. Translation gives CASSLAGGTRYEQYF. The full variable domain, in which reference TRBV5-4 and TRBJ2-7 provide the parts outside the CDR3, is ETGVTQSPTHLIKTRGQQVTLRCSSQSGHNTVSWYQQALGQGPQFIFQYYREEENGRGNFPPRFSGLQFPNYSSELNVNALELDDSALYLCASSLAGGTRYEQYFGPGTRLTVT.